Sequencing of this T cell receptor beta chain was carried out in a study of T cell repertoires in cytomegalovirus infection. Study information: The authors used CMV epitopes that were HLA-C-restricted (recently identified) and HLA-B-restricted (well studied). From public TCR beta signatures came an indication of both CMV infection and matching HLA type.

TCRdb reanalysed the reads using MiXCR and keeps one entry per CDR3 protein. Of roughly 46,000 distinct CDR3 sequences listed, about 19% are singletons. This clonotype has a handful of counts. Its antigen is undetermined. V dropped 1 base and J dropped 0; count of bases not matched to a gene: 4. The CDR3 extends over 16 amino acids. CDR1 is LGHDT and CDR2 is YNNKEL in the germline V gene (reference sequence). Study-level results: There were carriers of CMV plus the relevant HLA, and cumulative public TCR beta family frequency identified them. In two of eight donors, the top clonotype was HLA-C-restricted CMV-specific.

The receptor was derived from a human donor in good health (CMV status not recorded). Some clones in this sample may be carry-over from other donors' samples. V is TRBV3-1 and J is TRBJ2-7; 9 bases fit TRBD1. The input for sequencing was CD8+ T cells from cultured PBMCs, taken from culture after CMV antigen stimulation. DNA of the CDR3: TGTGCCAGCAGCCAAGGGACAGGGGTCAACTCCTACGAGCAGTACTTC. Translated, it gives CASSQGTGVNSYEQYF.